Each of the 15 T cell receptor beta chains below was sequenced from the same sample in a study of control samples from healthy donors and cancer patients (dated by TCRdb to the early 2020s). Receptor amplification or capture employed the immunoSEQ multiplex PCR assay. TCRdb's version of the immuneACCESS table is confined to in-frame rearrangements and falls short of the full clone set. An unresolved V gene accounts for under half of the shortfall where checked; the remainder is of unknown origin. The sample yields about 170,000 clones; 93% were counted once. Clones ranked in the top ten supply over 4% of the sample. Sequences were obtained from blood. All receptors come from a woman aged 55-69 years in good health.

CDR3 DNA sequence: TGTGCCAGCGACAGGGGCAGCTATGGCTACACCTTC. It is translated as CASDRGSYGYTF. J is TRBJ1-2 and V is TRBV7-8; the match to TRBD1 covers 8 bases. The V gene end was trimmed by 8 bases and the J gene end by 4 bases; junction bases not matched to a gene: 3. The CDR3 is 12 amino acids. Germline CDR1 and CDR2: SGHVS and FQNEAQ.

This chain joins TRBV27 and TRBJ1-2; no clear D gene. This CDR3 contains 14 residues. Germline values: CDR1 MNHEY, CDR2 SMNVEV (reference sequence). V dropped 3 bases and J dropped 0 bases, with 8 bases sitting between them. Here the CDR3 DNA reads TGTGCCAGCAGTTTTTTAACTTCTAACTATGGCTACACCTTC. Translating gives CASSFLTSNYGYTF.

This clone was found once. V is TRBV5-6 and J is TRBJ1-4; perhaps TRBD1 as D (6 bases). CDR3 length equals 14 residues. The V gene lost 1 base and the J gene lost 6 bases, with 10 bases spanning the gap. Per the germline V gene, CDR1 is SGHDT and CDR2 is YYEEEE. The CDR3 sequence: CASSLLGADEKLFF. Here the CDR3 DNA reads TGTGCCAGCAGCTTGTTGGGGGCGGATGAAAAACTGTTTTTT.

The chain is built from TRBV5-1 and TRBJ2-7; 7 nucleotides match TRBD1. The CDR3 length is 13 residues. The junction had 4 bases not matched to a gene; V was cut back by 4 bases and J by 3 bases. Germline V gene sequence: CDR1 SGHRS, CDR2 YFSETQ. As DNA, the CDR3 is TGCGCCAGCAGCCCCGCAGGGGGCTACGAGCAGTACTTC. Its translation: CASSPAGGYEQYF. The entire variable domain, with the rest obtained from reference TRBV5-1 and TRBJ2-7, is as follows: KAGVTQTPRYLIKTRGQQVTLSCSPISGHRSVSWYQQTPGQGLQFLFEYFSETQRNKGNFPGRFSGRQFSNSRSEMNVSTLELGDSALYLCASSPAGGYEQYFGPGTRLTVT.

V gene TRBV3-1 (or the pseudogene TRBV3-2) combines with J gene TRBJ2-7, with unresolved D. The CDR3 is made up of 15 amino acids. Germline CDR1 LGHDT, CDR2 YNNKEL (reference sequence). The V end lost 0 bases, the J end lost 3 bases, and 12 bases lay between the germline ends. CDR3 nucleotides: TGTGCCAGCAGCCAAGAGTCGGTCCCCTACTACGAGCAGTACTTC. Protein: CASSQESVPYYEQYF.

This chain links TRBV24-1 with TRBJ2-7; D is undetermined. Germline V gene lookup returns CDR1 KGHDR and CDR2 SFDVKD. CDR3 length equals 14 residues. The V and J ends lost 4 bases and 7 bases respectively, with 16 bases between them. The CDR3 nucleotides read TGTGCCACCAGTGAGGACCCCCAGGCCGGGGAGCAGTACTTC. Translating gives CATSEDPQAGEQYF.

This clone was seen more than once but under ten times. The chain employs TRBV24-1 and TRBJ2-5; D possibly uses TRBD1 or TRBD2 (5 bases each). Looked up from germline, CDR1 is KGHDR and CDR2 is SFDVKD. Between the trimmed V and J ends, which lost 4 bases and 5 bases, there was a span of 13 bases. The CDR3 runs 14 residues. The CDR3 DNA sequence: TGTGCCACCAGTGACCCCGGGACCGGGGAGACCCAGTACTTC. Translating it yields CATSDPGTGETQYF.

The chain has TRBV5-1 and TRBJ2-2; D remains unclear. The V end lost 0 bases, the J end lost 7 bases, and 7 bases lay between the germline ends. The CDR3 loop spans 13 amino acids. Germline CDR1 is SGHRS and CDR2 is YFSETQ. CDR3 sequence reads: CASSLGEYGELFF. For the CDR3, the DNA is TGCGCCAGCAGCTTGGGGGAATACGGGGAGCTGTTTTTT.

This rearrangement joins TRBV6-2 or TRBV6-3 to TRBJ2-2; 12 nucleotides align to TRBD2. The V gene end was trimmed by 4 bases and the J gene end by 3 bases; junction bases not matched to a gene: 6. Germline CDR1 is MNHEY and CDR2 is SVGEGT. The CDR3 has 17 amino acids. This CDR3 is CASSSSSGGAYTGELFF. In nucleotides, the CDR3 is TGTGCCAGCAGTTCATCTAGCGGGGGGGCCTACACCGGGGAGCTGTTTTTT.

The chain recombines TRBV30 with TRBJ2-3; TRBD2 agrees at 11 bases. The CDR3 has 16 residues. The germline gives CDR1 GTSNPN, CDR2 SVGIG (reference sequence). After removal of 3 bases from V and 5 bases from J, the junction contained 10 bases not matched to a gene. CDR3 sequence: CAWSILAGGQGDTQYF. The CDR3 nucleotides are TGTGCCTGGAGCATTTTAGCGGGGGGGCAGGGAGATACGCAGTATTTT.

The rearrangement joins TRBV10-3 to TRBJ1-1; D perhaps matches TRBD1 (5 bases). Germline CDR1 and CDR2: ENHRY and SYGVKD. Trimming pared 2 bases from V and 0 bases from J, leaving 7 bases between. This CDR3 is built from 14 residues. CDR3: CAISEEGMNTEAFF. DNA for the CDR3: TGTGCCATCAGTGAGGAGGGGATGAACACTGAAGCTTTCTTT.

The DNA of the CDR3 is TGTGCCAGCAGCCCCAGCGGACCCGTCGGAGCTTTCTTT. Translating it yields CASSPSGPVGAFF. The rearrangement links TRBV3-1 (or the pseudogene TRBV3-2) to TRBJ1-1; unclear D gene. Germline values: CDR1 LGHDT, CDR2 YNNKEL (reference sequence). V lost 4 bases to trimming and J lost 10 bases, with 16 bases between them. The CDR3 length is 13 residues.

The CDR3 DNA sequence: TGTGCCAGCAGCCTAACACCGGGACTAGGAGGGGATACGCAGTATTTT. It translates to CASSLTPGLGGDTQYF. The chain is built from TRBV9 and TRBJ2-3, with TRBD2 matching 8 bases. This CDR3 is 16 amino acids long. The trim removed 4 bases at V and 6 bases at J, leaving 13 bases unmatched. Germline V CDR1 and CDR2: SGDLS, YYNGEE.

In its sample, this clone was seen once. This chain uses TRBV4-2 with TRBJ1-3; D remains ambiguous. V lost 3 bases and J 0 bases, leaving 6 bases between the germline ends. The CDR3 is made up of 14 amino acids. Germline assignment: CDR1 LGHNA and CDR2 YNFKEQ. CDR3 sequence (DNA): TGTGCCAGCAGCCAGTCCGACTCTGGAAACACCATATATTTT. The encoded protein is CASSQSDSGNTIYF.

The rearrangement joins TRBV7-3 to TRBJ2-6; D possibly matches TRBD1 or TRBD2 (5 bases each). CDR3 size: 15 residues. The germline V gene has CDR1 SGHTA and CDR2 FQGTGA. V dropped 2 bases and J dropped 0 bases, with 5 bases sitting between them. CDR3 in amino acids: CASSLGGSGANVLTF. CDR3 in DNA: TGTGCCAGCAGCTTAGGGGGCTCTGGGGCCAACGTCCTGACTTTC.